These 5 T cell receptor beta chains originate from one sample sequenced in a study of low-dose radiotherapy and immunotherapy resistance in tumors. Covering alpha and beta chains, TRAV- and TRBV-specific primers were used for the first-strand cDNA. The TCRs were subjected to amplification over 20 PCR cycles employing a constant-region primer in conjunction with a V-primer adapter. Using its own MiXCR run on the reads, TCRdb lists one record per CDR3 protein. The profile shows around 99,000 distinct CDR3 sequences, just under 9.5% of them singletons. Time point noted: before trial treatment. The material sequenced was PBMCs, taken before treatment. The receptor source for this set is a male donor with prostate cancer.

This clonotype was observed many times. The chain has TRBV12-3 or TRBV12-4 and TRBJ1-3, with 10 positions matching TRBD1. This CDR3 is built from 15 residues. V dropped 5 bases and J dropped 2; count of bases not matched to a gene: 3. The CDR3 protein is CASSADRGAGNTIYF. The CDR3 region has the DNA TGTGCCAGCAGTGCGGACAGGGGGGCTGGAAACACCATATATTTT.

This clonotype has ten or more counts. The gene calls are TRBV28 and TRBJ2-7; D remains unclear. The CDR3 is 11 amino acids. The V gene lost 5 bases and the J gene lost 3 bases, with 5 bases spanning the gap. Looked up from germline, CDR1 is MDHEN and CDR2 is SYDVKM. For the CDR3, the DNA is TGTGCCAGCAGTAAACGCTACGAGCAGTACTTC. Protein product: CASSKRYEQYF.

This clonotype showed up many times. This chain connects TRBV6-2 or TRBV6-3 to TRBJ2-7, with 9 nucleotides matching TRBD2. Unmatched junction bases numbered 12, after V lost 5 bases and J lost 7 bases. Per germline, CDR1 MNHEY and CDR2 SVGEGT. The CDR3 has 15 residues. CDR3 residues: CASSAPNSGRAEQYF. CDR3 in DNA: TGTGCCAGCAGTGCGCCAAATAGCGGGAGAGCGGAGCAGTACTTC.

This chain uses TRBV24-1 with TRBJ2-1, with TRBD2 as a possible D gene (5 bases). There are 13 residues in the CDR3. In germline, CDR1 is KGHDR, CDR2 SFDVKD. Trimming stripped 0 bases from V and 8 bases from J, with 7 bases between. In nucleotides, the CDR3 is TGTGCCACCAGTGATTTGATGAGGGATGAGCAGTTCTTC. Its protein is CATSDLMRDEQFF.

Details on this clonotype: This could be a read error, since a much larger clone is one nucleotide away. V gene TRBV14 combines with J gene TRBJ2-2; 12 bases fit TRBD2. The germline CDR1 and CDR2 sequences are SGHDN and FVKESK. The CDR3 contains 16 residues. The CDR3 DNA reads as TGTGCCAGCAGCCAAGGACTAGCGGGAGTTTCCGGGAAGCTGTTTTTT. Residues: CASSQGLAGVSGKLFF.